This passage covers 21 T cell receptor beta chains from one sample sequenced in a study of shared T cell receptors in the human thymus. Data came from immunoSEQ multiplex PCR; TCRdb stores just in-frame clones and leaves some out. The table shows some 640,000 clones, with more than 75% occurring only once. The same sample was also used in a study of human thymus T cells.

The specimen sequenced was thymocytes. The receptor set was obtained from a boy under two years old with a congenital heart defect.

The genes are TRBV12-5 and TRBJ1-5; D ambiguous. The CDR3 runs 16 residues. CDR1 and CDR2 (germline): LGHNT, FRNRAP. The V and J ends lost 4 bases and 0 bases respectively, with 13 bases between them. CDR3 amino acids: CASGSNPEYSNQPQHF. CDR3 nucleotide sequence: TGTGCTAGTGGTTCGAACCCAGAATATAGCAATCAGCCCCAGCATTTT. The full variable domain, its missing parts supplied by reference TRBV12-5 and TRBJ1-5, is DARVTQTPRHKVTEMGQEVTMRCQPILGHNTVFWYRQTMMQGLELLAYFRNRAPLDDSGMPKDRFSAEMPDATLATLKIQPSEPRDSAVYFCASGSNPEYSNQPQHFGDGTRLSIL.

This chain connects TRBV11-3 to TRBJ2-1; 7 bases line up with TRBD2. Germline CDR1 SGHNT, CDR2 YENEEA. This CDR3 is 16 amino acids long. V shed 2 bases, J shed 9 bases, and the junction held 13 bases outside the gene matches. The CDR3 coding sequence is TGTGCCAGCAGCTTAAAAGGCGGGGAGGGGATTGGTGAGCAGTTCTTC. It specifies CASSLKGGEGIGEQFF.

The genes are TRBV21-1 and TRBJ2-4; the table assigns TRBD2, which was not confirmed against the DNA. TRBV21-1 is noted as a pseudogene. This CDR3 comprises 18 residues. DNA of the CDR3: TGTGCCAGCACCCAAGACCCCCTAGCGGGGGGGCCTTCGAACATTCAGTACTTC. It translates to CASTQDPLAGGPSNIQYF.

CDR3 loop: CASSQERFSYEQYF. Written as DNA, the CDR3 is TGCGCCAGCAGCCAAGAGCGGTTCTCCTACGAGCAGTACTTC. J is TRBJ2-7 and V is TRBV4-3; D not resolved. The CDR3 totals 14 residues. Germline V CDR1 and CDR2: LGHNA, YSLEER. V lost 0 bases and J 0 bases, leaving 6 bases between the germline ends.

The chain employs TRBV7-9 and TRBJ2-3; D may be TRBD2 (5 bases). CDR1 is SEHNR, CDR2 FQNEAQ, per germline (reference sequence). Trimming took off 3 bases at V and 2 bases at J, with 15 bases between the two ends. This CDR3 has 16 residues. The CDR3 loop is CASSFSRTVLTDTQYF. CDR3 nucleotides: TGTGCCAGCAGCTTTAGCAGGACTGTCCTCACAGATACGCAGTATTTT.

This chain connects TRBV4-1 to TRBJ1-4; tentatively, D is TRBD1 (5 bases). V lost 3 bases, J lost 4 bases, and 21 bases lay in between. Per the germline V gene, CDR1 is MGHRA and CDR2 is YSYEKL. The CDR3 consists of 18 residues. The DNA of the CDR3 is TGCGCCAGCAGCCACTACCCGGGTGGGGACTCCCGTAATGAAAAACTGTTTTTT. It is translated as CASSHYPGGDSRNEKLFF.

The chain uses TRBV13 and TRBJ2-6; 9 nucleotides align to TRBD1. J lost 2 bases, V lost 6 bases, and 2 bases had no gene match. This CDR3 region has 15 residues. Germline V gene data show CDR1 as PRHDT and CDR2 as FYEKMQ (reference sequence). CDR3 amino acids: CASSHRGPGANVLTF. In DNA, the CDR3 is TGTGCCAGCAGTCACAGGGGGCCTGGGGCCAACGTCCTGACTTTC.

The chain employs TRBV27 and TRBJ2-2, with D perhaps matching TRBD1 (6 bases). The CDR3 is 21 residues long. The germline V gene has CDR1 MNHEY and CDR2 SMNVEV (reference sequence). The V and J ends lost 4 bases and 0 bases respectively, with 27 bases between them. This CDR3 reads CASSSKKGDLRAKTNTGELFF. CDR3 coding DNA: TGTGCCAGCAGTTCGAAGAAGGGGGATTTACGAGCGAAAACGAACACCGGGGAGCTGTTTTTT.

In this sample, this clone turned up once. The chain carries TRBV28 and TRBJ2-5; 8 nucleotides line up with TRBD2. V gave up 5 bases and J gave up 5 bases; unmatched junction bases: 19. Germline lookup yields CDR1 MDHEN and CDR2 SYDVKM. This CDR3 is built from 18 residues. CDR3 amino acids: CASSLSKRERPLGETQYF. CDR3 DNA sequence: TGTGCCAGCAGTCTCTCAAAGCGGGAGCGCCCCTTGGGGGAGACCCAGTACTTC.

This clone was recorded only once. The chain links TRBV2 to TRBJ2-2, with TRBD2 matching 13 bases. V trimming: 3 bases; J trimming: 7 bases; junction bases outside the gene matches: 11. The CDR3 sequence is 18 residues long. CDR1 SNHLY and CDR2 FYNNEI come from the germline V gene. The CDR3 DNA follows: TGTGCCAGCAGTGATCGGGGACTAGCGGGATTAGATATCGGGGAGCTGTTTTTT. This codes for CASSDRGLAGLDIGELFF.

The CDR3, as DNA: TGCGCCAGCAGCTTGAATTGGACTCAATCCTACAATGAGCAGTTCTTC. Translating gives CASSLNWTQSYNEQFF. J is TRBJ2-1 and V is TRBV5-1, with a possible D match to TRBD2 (5 bases). The CDR3 has 16 amino acids. Germline-derived CDR1 and CDR2 are SGHRS and YFSETQ. V gave up 1 base and J gave up 1 base, with 12 bases separating them.

The V gene is TRBV2, the J gene TRBJ1-2; no definite D call. The CDR3 loop spans 21 amino acids. Trimming stripped 2 bases from V and 4 bases from J, with 32 bases between. Germline loops: CDR1 SNHLY, CDR2 FYNNEI. CDR3 protein: CASSERGNQYPRPPFIYGYTF. In nucleotides, the CDR3 is TGTGCCAGCAGTGAACGGGGAAACCAGTACCCTAGACCTCCCTTTATCTATGGCTACACCTTC.

The genes are TRBV27 and TRBJ1-5; D gene unclear. The V end lost 4 bases, the J end lost 2 bases, and 3 bases lay between the germline ends. The germline V gene encodes CDR1 MNHEY and CDR2 SMNVEV (reference sequence). CDR3 length: 12 amino acids. This chain's CDR3 is CASSSGNQPQHF. CDR3 nucleotides: TGTGCCAGCAGTTCGGGCAATCAGCCCCAGCATTTT.

This clone was seen a few times. This chain uses TRBV7-2 with TRBJ2-1; 10 positions agree with TRBD2. This CDR3 has 15 residues. In germline, CDR1 is SGHTA, CDR2 FQGNSA. V shed 2 bases and J 4 bases; nucleotides not matched to a gene: 2. CDR3 DNA: TGTGCCAGCAGCTTACTGACTAGCGGGTACAATGAGCAGTTCTTC. This codes for CASSLLTSGYNEQFF.

The chain uses TRBV29-1 and TRBJ1-2, with TRBD1 matching over 7 bases. Germline lookup yields CDR1 SQVTM and CDR2 ANQGSEA. CDR3 size: 18 residues. Losses at the gene ends were 6 bases for V and 8 bases for J; bases not matched to a gene: 27. The CDR3 nucleotides read TGCAGCGTCCGCCACCCAGGGAGGCGGGACAGCCAACCCGGGGGCTACACCTTC. Translating it yields CSVRHPGRRDSQPGGYTF.

This clone was seen once. This chain joins TRBV5-1 and TRBJ2-7, with 16 bases aligning to TRBD2. V dropped 0 bases and J dropped 5; count of bases not matched to a gene: 5. The CDR3 consists of 17 residues. Germline V lookup: CDR1 SGHRS, CDR2 YFSETQ. Here the CDR3 DNA reads TGCGCCAGCAGCTTGGTGGGGACTAGCGGGAGGGAGGACGAGCAGTACTTC. As protein: CASSLVGTSGREDEQYF.

V gene TRBV14 combines with J gene TRBJ2-7; D is unresolved. Germline assignment: CDR1 SGHDN and CDR2 FVKESK. This CDR3 has 14 amino acids. The V end was cut by 2 bases, the J end by 0 bases, with 8 bases between. In DNA, the CDR3 is TGTGCCAGCAGCCAACTCAGGCGCTCCTACGAGCAGTACTTC. Translating it yields CASSQLRRSYEQYF.

The J gene is TRBJ2-1, the V gene TRBV6-5; 9 bases align to TRBD2. V lost 7 bases, J lost 5 bases, and 6 bases stayed unmatched. The CDR3 consists of 14 residues. CDR1 and CDR2 (germline): MNHEY, SVGAGI. The CDR3: CASKGLAPNNEQFF. CDR3 in DNA: TGTGCCAGCAAGGGACTAGCCCCTAACAATGAGCAGTTCTTC.

The gene calls are TRBV9 and TRBJ1-1; TRBD1 matches 7 bases. This CDR3 has 13 residues. The junction had 2 bases not matched to a gene; V was cut back by 2 bases and J by 4 bases. Germline loops: CDR1 SGDLS, CDR2 YYNGEE. This chain's CDR3 is CASSVTGLTEAFF. The CDR3 DNA follows: TGTGCCAGCAGCGTGACAGGGCTCACTGAAGCTTTCTTT.

The sample holds one count of this clone. The chain joins TRBV5-1 to TRBJ2-5, with 13 bases identical to TRBD2. Germline loops: CDR1 SGHRS, CDR2 YFSETQ. The CDR3 covers 17 residues. After removal of 4 bases from V and 2 bases from J, the junction contained 8 bases not matched to a gene. CDR3 sequence (DNA): TGCGCCAGCAGCCCGGAACTAGCGGGGGGGCATCAAGAGACCCAGTACTTC. It translates to CASSPELAGGHQETQYF.

This chain uses TRBV5-1 with TRBJ1-1; 7 bases are shared with TRBD1. Germline V CDR1 and CDR2: SGHRS, YFSETQ. Trimming at V came to 4 bases and at J to 4 bases, leaving 4 bases not matched to a gene. CDR3 length equals 13 residues. The CDR3 DNA follows: TGCGCCAGCAGCGTCCAGGGGGTCACTGAAGCTTTCTTT. It is translated as CASSVQGVTEAFF. Looking up the rest from reference TRBV5-1 and TRBJ1-1 gives the full variable domain: KAGVTQTPRYLIKTRGQQVTLSCSPISGHRSVSWYQQTPGQGLQFLFEYFSETQRNKGNFPGRFSGRQFSNSRSEMNVSTLELGDSALYLCASSVQGVTEAFFGQGTRLTVV.